This T cell receptor beta chain was documented in a study of identical twins. Study-wide results and limits: Memory repertoires lacked the insertion deficit that abundant cord blood beta clonotypes showed. These conclusions were based on statistical analysis (cross-sectional, not following the same donors).

In germline, CDR1 is SGHRS, CDR2 YFSETQ. The CDR3 has 15 amino acids. Trimming cost V 0 bases and J 1 base, with 9 bases left between them. About this clonotype itself: The antigen remains unidentified.

The cDNA had a unique molecular identifier and a template-switch universal primer site. A single record per CDR3 protein comes from TCRdb applying MiXCR to the 5' RACE reads. There are 1,800,000 or so distinct CDR3 sequences in the sample; about 31% occur only once, and 0.27% lies in the top ten. Material for sequencing was cord blood. The source is a newborn girl in good health. The chain employs TRBV5-1 and TRBJ2-3; possible D gene TRBD1, 6 bases. CDR3 amino acids: CASSLANRGTDTQYF. The CDR3 DNA sequence: TGCGCCAGCAGCTTGGCCAACAGGGGCACAGATACGCAGTATTTT.